The 4 T cell receptor beta chains given below trace back to one sample, sequenced in a study of neurological immune-mediated disorders. Each CDR3 protein is one row after TCRdb ran MiXCR on the 5' RACE reads. Among 45,000 to 50,000 distinct CDR3 sequences listed, more than 20% were seen once. The specimen was PBMCs. These receptor sequences come from a woman in her 70s in good health.

This chain connects TRBV20-1 to TRBJ2-7; D is possibly TRBD1 (5 bases). Looked up from germline, CDR1 is DFQATT and CDR2 is SNEGSKA (reference sequence). There are 11 residues in the CDR3. Trimming shortened V by 2 bases and J by 4 bases, and 6 bases separated the two germline ends. The CDR3 protein is CSARPGYEQYF. The CDR3 DNA reads TGCAGTGCTAGACCAGGGTACGAGCAGTACTTC.

This clonotype has ten or more counts. The chain uses TRBV10-3 and TRBJ1-3; no clear D gene. This CDR3 region has 13 residues. V dropped 8 bases and J dropped 2 bases, with 10 bases sitting between them. Per the germline V gene, CDR1 is ENHRY and CDR2 is SYGVKD. The CDR3 DNA follows: TGTGCCATCGGGGTCTCAACTGGAAACACCATATATTTT. Amino acid sequence: CAIGVSTGNTIYF.

This clonotype was observed many times. The J gene is TRBJ1-1, the V gene TRBV20-1; D call uncertain. The germline V gene encodes CDR1 DFQATT and CDR2 SNEGSKA (reference sequence). V shed 6 bases and J shed 2 bases, with 10 bases lying between them. The CDR3 is made up of 12 amino acids. CDR3 nucleotides: TGCAGTGCAAACCAGCCTAACACTGAAGCTTTCTTT. Translation gives CSANQPNTEAFF.

Many counts were recorded for this clonotype. The chain combines TRBV7-3 with TRBJ2-6; D may be TRBD1 or TRBD2 (5 bases each). The CDR3 covers 15 residues. Germline CDR1 SGHTA, CDR2 FQGTGA. Trimming removed 3 bases at V and 4 bases at J, with 10 bases between. The DNA for the CDR3 is TGTGCCAGCAGCTTGGGGGATGCGGGGGCCAACGTCCTGACTTTC. As protein: CASSLGDAGANVLTF.